Detailed here is one TCR beta chain. CDR1 is MDHEN, CDR2 SYDVKM, per germline. V was pared by 3 bases and J by 14 bases, with 8 bases of the junction left unmatched. The CDR3 sequence is 14 residues long. The repertoire was sequenced with immunoSEQ multiplex PCR; TCRdb's copy has only in-frame clones and lacks some. The sample lists about 130,000 clones, 92% occurring once. These data come from a study of T cell responses to AZD1222 COVID-19 vaccine. The TCR originated in an adult in good health. The sequencing used peripheral blood, collected on day 0 of AZD1222 vaccination. The chain links TRBV28 to TRBJ1-6, with 9 bases fitting TRBD1. CDR3 DNA: TGTGCCAGCAGTTTCGGGGGACAGGGTTTGACCCTCCACTTT. This sequence encodes CASSFGGQGLTLHF.